The 28 T cell receptor beta chains below all came from one sample that was sequenced in a study of T cells in narcolepsy. TCRdb keeps only in-frame clones here, not all; method: immunoSEQ multiplex PCR. The data contain about 24,000 clones, over 75% of them singletons. The sequencing input was memory (CD45RA-) CD4+ T cells from blood. The receptors derive from a human donor in good health.

This clone was detected only a few times. The V and J genes are TRBV19 and TRBJ1-1; perhaps TRBD1 as D (5 bases). Looked up from germline, CDR1 is LNHDA and CDR2 is SQIVND (reference sequence). The CDR3 covers 15 residues. The ends were cut back, 6 bases at V and 0 bases at J, with 14 bases in the middle. The CDR3 reads CASSPGTVLNTEAFF. The CDR3 region has the DNA TGTGCCAGTAGCCCCGGGACTGTTTTGAACACTGAAGCTTTCTTT.

This clone was found once. V and J are TRBV19 and TRBJ2-2; D is perhaps TRBD2 (6 bases). The germline V gene has CDR1 LNHDA and CDR2 SQIVND (reference sequence). Trimming left V 3 bases short and J 1 base short, with 9 bases between. This CDR3 is 15 amino acids long. For the CDR3, the DNA is TGTGCCAGTAGTATGGAGGGAAGGAACACCGGGGAGCTGTTTTTT. Its translation: CASSMEGRNTGELFF. The entire variable domain, with the rest obtained from reference TRBV19 and TRBJ2-2, is as follows: DGGITQSPKYLFRKEGQNVTLSCEQNLNHDAMYWYRQDPGQGLRLIYYSQIVNDFQKGDIAEGYSVSREKKESFPLTVTSAQKNPTAFYLCASSMEGRNTGELFFGEGSRLTVL.

CDR3 residues: CASSRGASTDTQYF. CDR3 bases: TGTGCCAGTAGCCGCGGGGCGAGCACAGATACGCAGTATTTT. This sequence joins TRBV19 and TRBJ2-3; tentatively, D is TRBD2 (6 bases). The CDR3 is made up of 14 amino acids. CDR1 is LNHDA and CDR2 is SQIVND in the germline V gene (reference sequence). V was pared by 6 bases and J by 0 bases, with 10 bases between.

This chain connects TRBV4-1 to TRBJ1-1, with D maybe TRBD1 (5 bases). The CDR3 runs 12 residues. Germline-derived CDR1 and CDR2 are MGHRA and YSYEKL. The germline V and J ends were trimmed by 0 bases and 9 bases, with 8 bases remaining between them. The CDR3 sequence is CASSQEGAKAFF. The DNA of the CDR3 is TGCGCCAGCAGCCAAGAAGGGGCAAAAGCTTTCTTT.

V is TRBV15 and J is TRBJ1-5; the match to TRBD1 covers 12 bases. This CDR3 is 16 amino acids long. From germline, CDR1 is LNHNV and CDR2 YYDKDF (reference sequence). V was pared by 3 bases and J by 2 bases, with 2 bases of the junction left unmatched. CDR3: CATSRGQGAGNQPQHF. Here the CDR3 DNA reads TGTGCCACCAGCAGGGGACAGGGGGCCGGCAATCAGCCCCAGCATTTT.

The chain employs TRBV7-2 and TRBJ2-5; 11 positions match TRBD2. V trimming: 5 bases; J trimming: 7 bases; junction bases outside the gene matches: 12. Looked up from germline, CDR1 is SGHTA and CDR2 is FQGNSA. The CDR3 consists of 16 residues. DNA for the CDR3: TGTGCCAGCAGCCTCCGACTAGCGGGGCAGTCTGGGACCCAGTACTTC. This gives the protein CASSLRLAGQSGTQYF.

The rearrangement joins TRBV18 to TRBJ2-1; 7 bases line up with TRBD1. This CDR3 has 14 amino acids. Germline V lookup: CDR1 KGHSH, CDR2 LQKENI. The V and J ends lost 6 bases and 6 bases, in that order; junction bases with no gene match: 8. The CDR3 DNA is TGTGCCAGCTCCCCCTCTGGGACAGCCAATGAGCAGTTCTTC. Translated: CASSPSGTANEQFF.

The J gene is TRBJ2-5, the V gene TRBV5-1; D perhaps matches TRBD1 (5 bases). Germline V gene sequence: CDR1 SGHRS, CDR2 YFSETQ. This CDR3 is built from 14 residues. Trimming removed 7 bases from V and 1 base from J, with 14 bases in between. CDR3 region: CASGSATVQETQYF. The CDR3 nucleotides are TGCGCCAGCGGATCCGCGACAGTCCAAGAGACCCAGTACTTC. The variable domain in full, completed from reference TRBV5-1 and TRBJ2-5, reads KAGVTQTPRYLIKTRGQQVTLSCSPISGHRSVSWYQQTPGQGLQFLFEYFSETQRNKGNFPGRFSGRQFSNSRSEMNVSTLELGDSALYLCASGSATVQETQYFGPGTRLLVL.

This sequence joins TRBV6-9 and TRBJ2-4, with TRBD2 identical over 12 bases. J lost 2 bases, V lost 7 bases, and 6 bases had no gene match. Germline-derived CDR1 and CDR2 are MNHGY and SVAAGI. CDR3 length equals 16 residues. CDR3 region: CASTQGLAGTKNIQYF. For the CDR3, the DNA is TGTGCCAGCACCCAAGGACTAGCGGGAACCAAAAACATTCAGTACTTC.

V and J are TRBV7-2 and TRBJ2-7; TRBD2 matches 8 bases. This CDR3 has 16 residues. Germline CDR1 is SGHTA and CDR2 is FQGNSA. The trim removed 0 bases at V and 5 bases at J, leaving 9 bases unmatched. This CDR3 is CASSLALAGGAHEQYF. The CDR3 nucleotides are TGTGCCAGCAGCTTAGCGCTCGCGGGAGGAGCCCACGAGCAGTACTTC. The full variable domain, with the rest looked up from reference TRBV7-2 and TRBJ2-7, is GAGVSQSPSNKVTEKGKDVELRCDPISGHTALYWYRQSLGQGLEFLIYFQGNSAPDKSGLPSDRFSAERTGGSVSTLTIQRTQQEDSAVYLCASSLALAGGAHEQYFGPGTRLTVT.

The rearrangement joins TRBV6-1 to TRBJ1-3; D gene ambiguous. Germline V gene lookup returns CDR1 MNHNS and CDR2 SASEGT. This CDR3 is 16 amino acids long. V lost 0 bases and J lost 4, with 13 bases in between. The CDR3 DNA is TGTGCCAGCAGTGAAGCCGGCCCGGGGTTCGGAAACACCATATATTTT. Its protein product is CASSEAGPGFGNTIYF.

This CDR3 reads CASSPGQGLADTQYF. The DNA for the CDR3 is TGTGCCAGCAGCCCCGGGCAGGGACTTGCAGATACGCAGTATTTT. The chain carries TRBV9 and TRBJ2-3; possibly TRBD2 for D (6 bases). The CDR3 runs 15 residues. V lost 4 bases and J 4 bases, leaving 16 bases between the germline ends. CDR1 is SGDLS and CDR2 is YYNGEE in the germline V gene.

The chain has TRBV19 and TRBJ2-6; D is ambiguous. Germline CDR1 LNHDA, CDR2 SQIVND (reference sequence). Trimming took off 6 bases at V and 9 bases at J, with 15 bases between the two ends. There are 14 residues in the CDR3. The CDR3: CASSHARVVNVLTF. In nucleotides, the CDR3 is TGTGCCAGTAGCCATGCCCGGGTAGTCAACGTCCTGACTTTC.

The chain is built from TRBV5-1 and TRBJ2-7; D tentatively fits TRBD1 or TRBD2 (5 bases each). Germline V gives CDR1 SGHRS, CDR2 YFSETQ. The CDR3 has 14 residues. V was trimmed by 4 bases and J by 2 bases, leaving 13 bases between them. CDR3 nucleotides: TGCGCCAGCAGCCTCCCGGGACGTACCTACGAGCAGTACTTC. Translation: CASSLPGRTYEQYF.

This clone has more than one count but fewer than ten. The chain links TRBV6-5 to TRBJ2-7; perhaps TRBD1 as D (6 bases). The ends were cut back, 7 bases at V and 0 bases at J, with 13 bases in the middle. The germline V gene encodes CDR1 MNHEY and CDR2 SVGAGI. The CDR3 covers 14 residues. The CDR3 bases are TGTGCCAGCAAGGGGGATGGGGACTCCTACGAGCAGTACTTC. As protein: CASKGDGDSYEQYF.

The rearrangement joins TRBV19 to TRBJ2-2; 11 bases align to TRBD2. The junction had 4 bases not matched to a gene; V was cut back by 5 bases and J by 5 bases. The germline V gene encodes CDR1 LNHDA and CDR2 SQIVND (reference sequence). The length of the CDR3 is 15 residues. The CDR3 region has the DNA TGTGCCAGTAGTGAACCTAGCGGGAGGACCGGGGAGCTGTTTTTT. This translates into CASSEPSGRTGELFF. Supplemented by reference TRBV19 and TRBJ2-2, the full variable domain reads DGGITQSPKYLFRKEGQNVTLSCEQNLNHDAMYWYRQDPGQGLRLIYYSQIVNDFQKGDIAEGYSVSREKKESFPLTVTSAQKNPTAFYLCASSEPSGRTGELFFGEGSRLTVL.

The V call is TRBV29-1, the J call TRBJ2-7; the match to TRBD1 covers 8 bases. This CDR3 is built from 12 residues. Per germline, CDR1 SQVTM and CDR2 ANQGSEA. V was pared by 7 bases and J by 5 bases, with 7 bases of the junction left unmatched. As DNA, the CDR3 is TGCAGCGACACAGGGGGATTGGACGAGCAGTACTTC. Translated, it gives CSDTGGLDEQYF.

This chain links TRBV28 with TRBJ2-3, with 7 nucleotides matching TRBD2. Trimming took 6 bases from V and 3 from J; bases not matched to a gene: 9. Germline V lookup: CDR1 MDHEN, CDR2 SYDVKM. The CDR3 covers 15 residues. The CDR3 reads CASSALADGTDTQYF. CDR3 bases: TGTGCCAGCAGCGCCCTAGCGGACGGGACAGATACGCAGTATTTT.

V is TRBV30 and J is TRBJ2-5; D not resolved. Per the germline V gene, CDR1 is GTSNPN and CDR2 is SVGIG (reference sequence). V was clipped by 1 base and J by 1 base, with 1 base between them. CDR3 length equals 11 residues. The CDR3 DNA follows: TGTGCCTGGAGTGCCCAAGAGACCCAGTACTTC. Its protein product is CAWSAQETQYF.

This clone was counted a single time. V is TRBV28 and J is TRBJ1-2, with D unresolved. The CDR3 is made up of 10 amino acids. Trimming took 2 bases from V and 6 from J, leaving 1 base between them. The germline V gene has CDR1 MDHEN and CDR2 SYDVKM. This CDR3 reads CASSLNGYTF. DNA for the CDR3: TGTGCCAGCAGTTTAAATGGCTACACCTTC.

The chain joins TRBV21-1 to TRBJ1-4; the table's D call TRBD1 went unverified against the DNA. TRBV21-1 is designated a pseudogene. The CDR3 loop spans 11 amino acids. The DNA of the CDR3 is TGTGCCAGCACAGGTCGCGAAAAACTGTTTTTT. Translated: CASTGREKLFF.

For the CDR3, the DNA is TGTGCCAGCAGCCATAGCGGGACCTCCTACGAGCAGTACTTC. It translates to CASSHSGTSYEQYF. This chain uses TRBV27 with TRBJ2-7; the match to TRBD2 covers 8 bases. After removal of 6 bases from V and 0 bases from J, the junction contained 4 bases not matched to a gene. This CDR3 contains 14 residues. CDR1 and CDR2 (germline): MNHEY, SMNVEV (reference sequence).

This chain uses TRBV2 with TRBJ2-1, with 10 bases that match TRBD2. Germline values: CDR1 SNHLY, CDR2 FYNNEI. Trimming at V came to 7 bases and at J to 9 bases, leaving 9 bases not matched to a gene. This CDR3 comprises 14 residues. The CDR3 loop reads CASKAPSGRTEQFF. The DNA of the CDR3 is TGTGCCAGCAAGGCGCCTAGCGGGAGAACTGAGCAGTTCTTC.

CDR3 nucleotide sequence: TGTGCCAGCAGCTTAGACGGGGGGGGCAGTCCCCAGCCTAGGTATTTT. It codes for CASSLDGGGSPQPRYF. V is TRBV7-2 and J is TRBJ1-3; D perhaps matches TRBD1 (6 bases). V shed 1 base and J shed 16 bases, with 26 bases lying between them. The CDR3 is 16 residues long. In germline, CDR1 is SGHTA, CDR2 FQGNSA.

V and J are TRBV5-4 and TRBJ2-7; D is uncertain. Trimming took off 1 base at V and 2 bases at J, with 4 bases between the two ends. Germline assignment: CDR1 SGHNT and CDR2 YYREEE (reference sequence). The CDR3 totals 12 residues. For the CDR3, the DNA is TGTGCCAGCAGCTTGCCCCCCTACGAGCAGTACTTC. It codes for CASSLPPYEQYF.

The V gene is TRBV27, the J gene TRBJ1-1, with D maybe TRBD1 (5 bases). The germline V gene encodes CDR1 MNHEY and CDR2 SMNVEV (reference sequence). The CDR3 length is 14 residues. Trimming shortened V by 3 bases and J by 1 base, and 9 bases separated the two germline ends. The CDR3 spells CASSFLQGNTEAFF. CDR3 bases: TGTGCCAGCAGTTTCCTTCAGGGGAACACTGAAGCTTTCTTT.

The chain couples TRBV11-3 to TRBJ2-7; TRBD2 aligns across 7 bases. CDR1 and CDR2 from the germline V gene are SGHNT and YENEEA. The ends lost 5 bases at V and 6 bases at J; junction bases unmatched: 7. There are 13 residues in the CDR3. The CDR3: CASSRGGRSEQYF. The CDR3 DNA follows: TGTGCCAGCAGCAGGGGAGGGAGAAGCGAGCAGTACTTC.

The chain joins TRBV9 to TRBJ2-5; TRBD2 agrees at 12 bases. Germline V CDR1 and CDR2: SGDLS, YYNGEE. The CDR3 length is 14 residues. Trimming at V came to 4 bases and at J to 4 bases, leaving 2 bases not matched to a gene. CDR3 DNA: TGTGCCAGCAGCCCGGGACTAGCGGGAGAGACCCAGTACTTC. Its translation is CASSPGLAGETQYF.